Each of the 6 T cell receptor delta chains below was sequenced from the same sample in a study of gamma-delta chains in newborns, infants, children. TCRdb fed the reads into CATT to redo clone calling. The sample contains about 3,400 delta-chain clones, 0.25% to 0.3% of which appear only once. The specimen sequenced was blood. Every receptor here comes from a child who was a newborn, infant or young child, either healthy, febrile or measles-vaccinated (not recorded which).

This clone has more than one count but fewer than ten. TCRdb lists the protein of a much larger clone for this DNA, which differs at residue 12, so this is likely a read error; the protein given here is translated from the DNA itself. V and J are TRDV2 and TRDJ3, with a tentative D call TRDD3 (6 bases). The CDR3 covers 17 residues. CDR1 is GEAIGNYY and CDR2 is EKD in the germline V gene. The CDR3 DNA is TGTGCCTGTGTCAGGCTGGGGAGCTCCTGGGACGCCCGACAGATGTTTTTC. This sequence encodes CACVRLGSSWDARQMFF.

This clone was seen a few times. TCRdb pairs this DNA with a much larger clone's protein that differs at residue 14, likely a read error; the protein shown was translated from the DNA. The CDR3 protein is CACDAESLLGESSRDTRQMFF. The DNA of the CDR3 is TGTGCCTGTGACGCCGAGTCTTTACTGGGGGAGAGCTCCCGGGACACCCGACAGATGTTTTTC. The V and J genes are TRDV2 and TRDJ3, with TRDD3 matching over 9 bases. Germline-derived CDR1 and CDR2 are GEAIGNYY and EKD. This CDR3 contains 21 residues.

This clone has just a few counts. The TCRdb protein comes from a much larger clone and disagrees with this DNA's translation at residue 4, likely due to a read error; the protein given here is derived from the DNA. Other DNA sequences within the sample encode an identical CDR3. This chain links TRDV2 with TRDJ1; 13 bases are a match to TRDD3. Germline CDR1 and CDR2: GEAIGNYY and EKD. The CDR3 is made up of 19 amino acids. CDR3 in amino acids: CACVHVTGGYAIEADKLIF. The CDR3 DNA follows: TGTGCCTGTGTCCACGTTACTGGGGGATACGCGATTGAGGCCGATAAACTCATCTTC.

This clone was observed a few times. Just one base apart from a much larger clone, this may be a read error. This specimen includes other DNA sequences encoding the same CDR3. The chain employs TRDV1 and TRDJ1, with 7 bases that match TRDD3. CDR3 length: 17 residues. J was trimmed by 3 bases and V by 0 bases; bases with no gene match: 10. Germline V CDR1 and CDR2: TSWWSYY, QGS. The CDR3 loop is CALGELPSGILADKLIF. The CDR3 DNA is TGTGCTCTTGGGGAACTCCCCTCAGGGATACTCGCCGATAAACTCATCTTT.

By share of the sample, this clone is medium-sized. This specimen includes other DNA sequences encoding the same CDR3. V usage is TRDV3 and J usage is TRDJ3; 13 nucleotides agree with TRDD3. The CDR3 totals 19 residues. Germline V gene data show CDR1 as TVYSNPD and CDR2 as GDNSRS (reference sequence). Trimming removed 3 bases from V and 0 bases from J; junction bases left unmatched: 8. The DNA for the CDR3 is TGTGCCTTCGGTACTGGGGGATACGGGTTCTCCTGGGACACCCGACAGATGTTTTTC. This translates into CAFGTGGYGFSWDTRQMFF.

Of note for this clone: The mismatch at residue 4 between this DNA's translation and the TCRdb protein of a much larger clone likely reflects a read error; the protein shown is translated from the DNA. V usage is TRDV2 and J usage is TRDJ3, with TRDD3 matching 9 bases. V lost 4 bases and J lost 0; bases outside the gene matches: 15. Germline V gene sequence: CDR1 GEAIGNYY, CDR2 EKD. The CDR3 runs to 21 residues. The CDR3 loop reads CACEAESLLGESSWDTRQMFF. CDR3 bases: TGTGCCTGTGAAGCCGAGTCTTTACTGGGGGAGAGCTCCTGGGACACCCGACAGATGTTTTTC.